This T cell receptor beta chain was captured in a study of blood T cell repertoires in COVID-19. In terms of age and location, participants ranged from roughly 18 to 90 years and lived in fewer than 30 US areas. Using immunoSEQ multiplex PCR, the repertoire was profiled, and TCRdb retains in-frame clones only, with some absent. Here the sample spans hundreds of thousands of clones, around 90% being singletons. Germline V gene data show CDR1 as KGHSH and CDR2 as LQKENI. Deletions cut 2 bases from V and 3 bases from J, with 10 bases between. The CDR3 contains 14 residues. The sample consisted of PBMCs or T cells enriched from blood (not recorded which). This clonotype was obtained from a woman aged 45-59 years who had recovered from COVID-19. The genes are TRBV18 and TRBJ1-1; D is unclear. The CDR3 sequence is CASSPVSADTEAFF. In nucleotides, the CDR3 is TGTGCCAGCTCACCAGTGAGTGCGGACACTGAAGCTTTCTTT.